These 15 T cell receptor beta chains came from one sample sequenced in a study of blood T cell repertoires in COVID-19. Assay: immunoSEQ multiplex PCR; the TCRdb copy retains only in-frame clones and omits some. The sample lists 150,000 to 200,000 clones; 90% to 95% were seen once. Sequencing was carried out using peripheral blood. Source of these receptors: a woman in her sixties with COVID-19, enrolled during active disease.

This clone showed up just once. The chain links TRBV10-3 to TRBJ1-6, with D perhaps TRBD1 (6 bases). Germline assignment: CDR1 ENHRY and CDR2 SYGVKD. V shed 6 bases and J shed 6 bases, with 18 bases lying between them. The CDR3 is 16 residues long. The CDR3 bases are TGTGCCATCAGAGGGAGCGGGGGCGAGGGTAATTCACCCCTCCACTTT. Its protein is CAIRGSGGEGNSPLHF.

This chain uses TRBV5-8 with TRBJ2-2; the D gene is possibly TRBD2 (6 bases). Germline V gene data show CDR1 as SGHTS and CDR2 as YDEGEE. Deletions cut 9 bases from V and 6 bases from J, with 21 bases between. The CDR3 is made up of 15 amino acids. CDR3 amino acids: CATMTRLPGSGELFF. The CDR3 coding sequence is TGTGCCACCATGACTAGACTCCCTGGGTCCGGGGAGCTGTTTTTT.

V usage is TRBV6-5 and J usage is TRBJ1-2; weak D call: TRBD1 (5 bases). Trimming took 6 bases from V and 1 from J, leaving 12 bases between them. CDR1 is MNHEY and CDR2 is SVGAGI in the germline V gene. The CDR3 length is 14 residues. Here the CDR3 DNA reads TGTGCCAGCAGACGACAGAATATTAACTATGGCTACACCTTC. Its protein is CASRRQNINYGYTF.

This chain connects TRBV24-1 to TRBJ1-5; 10 bases map to TRBD1. Germline V lookup: CDR1 KGHDR, CDR2 SFDVKD. V lost 4 bases to trimming and J lost 9 bases; unmatched junction nucleotides: 8. The CDR3 has 15 amino acids. CDR3 region: CATSEPGQGIGPQHF. The CDR3 DNA is TGTGCCACCAGTGAACCGGGACAGGGGATTGGGCCCCAGCATTTT.

This chain joins TRBV10-3 and TRBJ2-1; 7 nucleotides match TRBD2. Germline CDR1 is ENHRY and CDR2 is SYGVKD. This CDR3 comprises 13 residues. V shed 9 bases and J 6 bases; nucleotides not matched to a gene: 8. The CDR3 loop is CAMRGFESNEQFF. The CDR3 nucleotides are TGTGCCATGCGGGGGTTCGAATCCAATGAGCAGTTCTTC.

V and J are TRBV5-6 and TRBJ1-3; TRBD1 matches 9 bases. Germline V gene sequence: CDR1 SGHDT, CDR2 YYEEEE. V lost 5 bases to trimming and J lost 3 bases; unmatched junction nucleotides: 12. This CDR3 is built from 17 residues. In DNA, the CDR3 is TGTGCCAGCAGTAACTTGGCGGGACAGGGATATGGAAACACCATATATTTT. Residues: CASSNLAGQGYGNTIYF.

This clone was seen only once. The V gene is TRBV2, the J gene TRBJ1-3; D perhaps matches TRBD1 (6 bases). Germline V CDR1 and CDR2: SNHLY, FYNNEI. The V end lost 8 bases, the J end lost 1 base, and 12 bases lay between the germline ends. The CDR3 loop spans 14 amino acids. This CDR3 reads CASPIRGSGNTIYF. DNA for the CDR3: TGTGCCAGCCCGATTAGGGGGTCTGGAAACACCATATATTTT.

The gene calls are TRBV10-3 and TRBJ1-2; 8 nucleotides line up with TRBD1. Trimming cost V 6 bases and J 7 bases; bases outside gene matches: 10. This CDR3 comprises 14 residues. CDR1 and CDR2 (germline): ENHRY, SYGVKD. In DNA, the CDR3 is TGTGCCATCAGGCCGGGACAGGTTGGTTCTGGCTACACCTTC. Its protein is CAIRPGQVGSGYTF.

The J gene is TRBJ1-1, the V gene TRBV18, with 8 nucleotides matching TRBD1. The ends lost 11 bases at V and 5 bases at J; junction bases unmatched: 10. Germline CDR1 reads KGHSH; CDR2 reads LQKENI. The CDR3 contains 13 residues. This CDR3 reads CAGRQGTGTEAFF. The DNA of the CDR3 is TGTGCCGGGCGACAGGGGACTGGGACTGAAGCTTTCTTT.

V and J are TRBV2 and TRBJ2-6, with a tentative D call TRBD2 (5 bases). Germline CDR1 reads SNHLY; CDR2 reads FYNNEI. CDR3 length: 15 amino acids. V lost 7 bases and J 0 bases, leaving 10 bases between the germline ends. The CDR3 region has the DNA TGTGCCAGCAAAGTTGGGAGCTCTGGGGCCAACGTCCTGACTTTC. This translates into CASKVGSSGANVLTF.

This clone was seen just once. J is TRBJ1-2 and V is TRBV25-1; TRBD1 is a possible D gene (6 bases). The CDR3 is 13 residues long. CDR1 and CDR2 from the germline V gene are MGHDK and SYGVNS. The V gene lost 5 bases and the J gene lost 8 bases, with 15 bases spanning the gap. The chain's CDR3 is CASSRAGAQGYTF. The DNA of the CDR3 is TGTGCCAGCAGTAGGGCGGGGGCGCAGGGCTACACCTTC.

J is TRBJ1-2 and V is TRBV2; D unresolved. V lost 6 bases to trimming and J lost 6 bases, with 11 bases between them. Germline loops: CDR1 SNHLY, CDR2 FYNNEI. The CDR3 runs 12 residues. CDR3 sequence (DNA): TGTGCCAGCAGCAGTCCCGTGGATGGCTACACCTTC. It codes for CASSSPVDGYTF.

V and J are TRBV7-6 and TRBJ2-1; 8 nucleotides line up with TRBD1. V shed 6 bases and J 1 base; nucleotides not matched to a gene: 11. Germline CDR1 SGHVS, CDR2 FNYEAQ. The CDR3 spans 17 residues. DNA of the CDR3: TGTGCCAGCAGTCCGGGGGCAGGGGGCGAATCCTACAATGAGCAGTTCTTC. It specifies CASSPGAGGESYNEQFF. The full variable domain, rest sourced from reference TRBV7-6 and TRBJ2-1, is GAGVSQSPRYKVTKRGQDVALRCDPISGHVSLYWYRQALGQGPEFLTYFNYEAQQDKSGLPNDRFSAERPEGSISTLTIQRTEQRDSAMYRCASSPGAGGESYNEQFFGPGTRLTVL.

The V gene is TRBV18, the J gene TRBJ2-3; TRBD2 is a possible D gene (5 bases). Between the trimmed V and J ends, which lost 4 bases and 4 bases, there was a span of 9 bases. CDR1 is KGHSH, CDR2 LQKENI, per germline. There are 13 residues in the CDR3. The chain's CDR3 is CASSQDFSDTQYF. In DNA, the CDR3 is TGTGCCAGCTCACAGGACTTTTCAGATACGCAGTATTTT. Full variable domain (remainder filled in from reference TRBV18 and TRBJ2-3): NAGVMQNPRHLVRRRGQEARLRCSPMKGHSHVYWYRQLPEEGLKFMVYLQKENIIDESGMPKERFSAEFPKEGPSILRIQQVVRGDSAAYFCASSQDFSDTQYFGPGTRLTVL.

The V and J genes are TRBV18 and TRBJ2-5, with TRBD2 matching 11 bases. This CDR3 is built from 16 residues. The V segment lost 2 bases and the J segment 3 bases; nucleotides outside the gene matches: 5. CDR1 is KGHSH, CDR2 LQKENI, per germline. The CDR3 loop is CASSPTSGGGKETQYF. The CDR3 DNA reads TGTGCCAGCTCACCAACTAGCGGGGGTGGCAAAGAGACCCAGTACTTC.